A selection of T cell receptor beta chains follows, all from one sample in a study of early T cells in non-severe SARS-CoV-2 infection. TCRdb fed the 5' RACE reads into MiXCR, producing one record per CDR3 protein. The sample has around 55,000 distinct CDR3 sequences, around 12% seen once; the top ten hold 1.4%. The sample was whole blood. The source is an adult who was a healthcare worker with PCR-confirmed SARS-CoV-2 infection or an uninfected control (not recorded which). Each CDR3 is given with its conserved first and last residue. The order of the fields is clone size, D gene, V gene, J gene, CDR3 DNA, CDR3 protein. A D gene is named only where the DNA matches it firmly. Some rows mark clone size as missing; the rest say once, few, many or name a class of expanded clone.

>many|TRBD1|TRBV20-1|TRBJ2-7
TGCAGTGCGTCTGACAGGGGGAAGAGCTCCTACGAGCAGTACTTC
CSASDRGKSSYEQYF
>few|TRBD1|TRBV24-1|TRBJ1-5
TGTGCCACCGACTTTTTCCAGGGGGCCGATCAGCCCCAGCATTTT
CATDFFQGADQPQHF
>few|.|TRBV12-3/TRBV12-4|TRBJ2-7
TGTGCCAGCCGCCTTGGGGGTCTTTACGAGCAGTACTTC
CASRLGGLYEQYF
>.|.|TRBV11-2|TRBJ2-7
TGTGCCAGCAGCTGGGTTCAGGGATTCAATTGGTACGAGCAGTACTTC
CASSWVQGFNWYEQYF
>few|.|TRBV29-1|TRBJ2-1
TGCAGCGCCCGGAAAGGGGCAGGGTACAATGAGCAGTTCTTC
CSARKGAGYNEQFF
>few|.|TRBV20-1|TRBJ1-6
TGCAGTGCTAGAGCCCCGGACGCAAGTTCACCCCTCCACTTT
CSARAPDASSPLHF
>few|.|TRBV24-1|TRBJ2-2
TGTGCCACCAGTCCCCAGCACACCGGGGAGCTGTTTTTT
CATSPQHTGELFF
>medium-sized|TRBD1|TRBV6-4|TRBJ2-2
TGTGCCAGCAGCGGGACAGGGAGCACCGGGGAGCTGTTTTTT
CASSGTGSTGELFF
>few|.|TRBV5-1|TRBJ2-6
TGCGCCAGCAGTTCCGGACGGGGCTCTGGGGCCAACGTCCTGACTTTC
CASSSGRGSGANVLTF
>once|.|TRBV6-5|TRBJ2-3
TGTGCCAGCAGTTACCGCACGCCGCCCCGGGGCACAGATACGCAGTATTTT
CASSYRTPPRGTDTQYF
>.|.|TRBV12-5|TRBJ2-3
TGTGCTAGTGGTTTTCCGACGGGGGGCACTGATACGCAGTATTTT
CASGFPTGGTDTQYF
>few|.|TRBV11-2|TRBJ2-7
TGTGCCAGCAGCTTACAGTACGAGCAGTACTTC
CASSLQYEQYF
>few|TRBD2|TRBV29-1|TRBJ2-1
TGCAGCGTTGAAGGGCTAGCGGTGACCTACAATGAGCAGTTCTTC
CSVEGLAVTYNEQFF
>few|TRBD1|TRBV18|TRBJ1-1
TGTGCCAGCTCACCGCGGGACAGGGGGCTGCTTGAAGCTTTCTTT
CASSPRDRGLLEAFF
>few|.|TRBV19|TRBJ1-5
TGTGCCAGTATGGGGCTTTTGAATCAGCCCCAGCATTTT
CASMGLLNQPQHF
>few|.|TRBV12-3/TRBV12-4|TRBJ2-3
TGTGCCAGCAGTTTAAGGGGATATACAGATACGCAGTATTTT
CASSLRGYTDTQYF
>.|.|TRBV12-2|TRBJ2-7
TGTGCAAGTCGCCTTAGTATAGCGGGGCAGAGCTCCTACGAGCAGTACTTC
CASRLSIAGQSSYEQYF
>few|TRBD2|TRBV7-2|TRBJ2-1
TGTGCCAGCAGCTTTAAGCGGGGTAGTGGCAATGAGCAGTTCTTC
CASSFKRGSGNEQFF
>.|TRBD1|TRBV29-1|TRBJ1-6
TGCAGCGTTGGGGACAGGGTGAATTCACCCCTCCACTTT
CSVGDRVNSPLHF
>few|.|TRBV2|TRBJ1-1
TGTGCCAGCCAGTCCGAGTCAGTCACTGAAGCTTTCTTT
CASQSESVTEAFF
>many|TRBD1|TRBV5-4|TRBJ2-7
TGTGCCAGCAGCTTAGGGACAGTCGACTACGAGCAGCACTTC
CASSLGTVDYEQHF
>.|.|TRBV7-2|TRBJ2-5
TGTGCCAGCAGCTTATTGATGAAAGAGACCCAGTACTTC
CASSLLMKETQYF
>.|.|TRBV4-1|TRBJ2-4
TGCGCCAGCGGAGCGATAGCCAAAAACATTCAGTACTTC
CASGAIAKNIQYF
>many|.|TRBV12-3/TRBV12-4|TRBJ2-1
TGTGCCAGCAGTTTAGCCGAGGGGAATGAGCAGTTCTTC
CASSLAEGNEQFF
>few|TRBD1|TRBV7-6|TRBJ1-2
TGTGCCAGCAGCCCAGGACAGGGGATTGGCTACACCTTC
CASSPGQGIGYTF
>.|TRBD2|TRBV20-1|TRBJ2-5
TGCAGTGTAGTTAGACTAGCGGGGGCGAAAGAGACCAAGTACTTC
CSVVRLAGAKETKYF
>.|.|TRBV29-1|TRBJ2-5
TGCAGCGTTCAGGCGCCCCCGATGGAGACCCAGTACTTC
CSVQAPPMETQYF
>many|.|TRBV6-4|TRBJ2-6
TGTGCCAGCAGTGAGGAGGTCCGCTCTGGGGCCAACGTCCTGACTTTC
CASSEEVRSGANVLTF
>few|TRBD2|TRBV19|TRBJ2-1
TGTGCCAGTAGTAAGGAGCGGGGGAACTACAATGAGCAGTTCTTC
CASSKERGNYNEQFF
>many|.|TRBV7-6|TRBJ2-1
TGTGCCAGCAGCATCCAGGGGTCTGAGCAGTTCTTC
CASSIQGSEQFF
>many|.|TRBV12-3/TRBV12-4|TRBJ2-3
TGTGCCAGCAGTCACGGGACACCGACTACCTACAGAGATACGCAGTATTTT
CASSHGTPTTYRDTQYF
>many|TRBD1|TRBV12-3/TRBV12-4|TRBJ1-1
TGTGCCAGCAGTTTCACGGGACAGGGGGACACTGAAGCTTTCTTT
CASSFTGQGDTEAFF
>few|.|TRBV13|TRBJ1-1
TGTGCCAGCAGCCCCCAGACAGGAAAGGTTACTGAAGCTTTCTTT
CASSPQTGKVTEAFF